This TCR beta chain was profiled in a study of cytomegalovirus exposure and HLA in healthy donors. Broader study findings: Whilst most TCR sequences proved rare, a subset of public TCRs occurred across many donors.

Germline CDR1 is MGHRA and CDR2 is YSYEKL. V was pared by 0 bases and J by 2 bases, with 11 bases between. The CDR3 runs to 15 residues. Worth noting for this clone: Its antigen is as yet unknown.

PCR used 60 Vbeta primers and 13 Jbeta primers. Sequenced by immunoSEQ multiplex PCR; TCRdb stores in-frame clones only, minus some. The sample contains roughly 180,000 clones, roughly four fifths of which appear only once. This receptor was taken from a woman aged 18 to 35 in good health and CMV-seropositive. The chain carries TRBV4-1 and TRBJ2-7; D gene uncertain. Sequencing was carried out using PBMCs. In DNA form, the CDR3 reads TGCGCCAGCAGCCAAGAAATCTCCAGGACCTACGAGCAGTACTTC. It codes for CASSQEISRTYEQYF.